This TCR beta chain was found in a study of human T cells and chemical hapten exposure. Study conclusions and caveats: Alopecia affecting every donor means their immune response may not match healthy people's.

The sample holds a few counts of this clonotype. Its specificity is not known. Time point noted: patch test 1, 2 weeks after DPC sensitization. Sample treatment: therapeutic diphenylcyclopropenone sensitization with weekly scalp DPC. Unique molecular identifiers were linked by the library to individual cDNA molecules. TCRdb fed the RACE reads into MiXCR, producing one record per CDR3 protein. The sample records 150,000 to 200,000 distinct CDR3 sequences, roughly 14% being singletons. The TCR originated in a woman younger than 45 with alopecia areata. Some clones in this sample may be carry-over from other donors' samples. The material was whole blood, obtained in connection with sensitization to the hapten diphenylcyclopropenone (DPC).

This CDR3 reads CASSLGLRYNEQFF. The DNA of the CDR3 is TGTGCCAGCAGCTTGGGACTTCGCTACAATGAGCAGTTCTTC. This chain connects TRBV11-2 to TRBJ2-1, with a possible D match to TRBD2 (6 bases). The V end was cut by 3 bases, the J end by 3 bases, with 9 bases between. In germline, CDR1 is SGHAT, CDR2 FQNNGV. The CDR3 totals 14 residues.